This T cell receptor (beta chain) was captured by sequencing in a study of T cell responses to AZD1222 COVID-19 vaccine. Overall study findings and caveats: Along spike, vaccine-associated CD4 TCRs were found throughout, with dominance at 160-218 and 743-854. Targeting of unmutated variant regions was reportedly seen in nearly half of spike-specific TCRs. Spike-specific TCR breadth and depth went up after people got two AZD1222 doses. Repertoire sampling happened only post peak T cell response.

For this clone: Its target is not known.

Germline V CDR1 and CDR2: PRHDT, FYEKMQ (reference sequence). V lost 4 bases, J lost 0 bases, and 4 bases lay in between. The CDR3 runs to 12 residues. Here immunoSEQ multiplex PCR was the method, and the copy in TCRdb shows in-frame clones only, minus some. The data contain approximately 180,000 clones, more than 90% of them singletons. This sequence was found in an adult who received the MenACWY meningococcal vaccine as a control. This specimen consisted of peripheral blood, obtained 28 days after the second dose of the MenACWY control vaccine. This sequence joins TRBV13 and TRBJ2-7; D is unclear. The CDR3 is CASSSSSYEQYF. DNA of the CDR3: TGTGCCAGCAGCTCGAGCTCCTACGAGCAGTACTTC.